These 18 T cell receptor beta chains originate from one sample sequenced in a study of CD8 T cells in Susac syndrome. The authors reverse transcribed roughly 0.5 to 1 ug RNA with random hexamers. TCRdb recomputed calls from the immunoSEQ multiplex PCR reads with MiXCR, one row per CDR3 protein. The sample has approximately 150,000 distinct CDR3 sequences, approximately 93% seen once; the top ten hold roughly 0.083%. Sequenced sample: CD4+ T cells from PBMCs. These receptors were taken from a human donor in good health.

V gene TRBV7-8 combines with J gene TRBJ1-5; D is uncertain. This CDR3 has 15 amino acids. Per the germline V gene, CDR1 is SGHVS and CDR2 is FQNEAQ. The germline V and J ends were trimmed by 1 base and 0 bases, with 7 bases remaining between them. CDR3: CASSLGELSNQPQHF. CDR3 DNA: TGTGCCAGCAGCTTAGGGGAACTTAGCAATCAGCCCCAGCATTTT.

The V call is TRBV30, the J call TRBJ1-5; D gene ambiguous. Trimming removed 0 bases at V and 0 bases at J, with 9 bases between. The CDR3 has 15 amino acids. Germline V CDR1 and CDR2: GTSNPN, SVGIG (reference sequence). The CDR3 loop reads CAWSVPVNSNQPQHF. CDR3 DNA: TGTGCCTGGAGTGTGCCAGTTAATAGCAATCAGCCCCAGCATTTT. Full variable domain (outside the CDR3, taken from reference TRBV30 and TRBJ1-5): SQTIHQWPATLVQPVGSPLSLECTVEGTSNPNLYWYRQAAGRGLQLLFYSVGIGQISSEVPQNLSASRPQDRQFILSSKKLLLSDSGFYLCAWSVPVNSNQPQHFGDGTRLSIL.

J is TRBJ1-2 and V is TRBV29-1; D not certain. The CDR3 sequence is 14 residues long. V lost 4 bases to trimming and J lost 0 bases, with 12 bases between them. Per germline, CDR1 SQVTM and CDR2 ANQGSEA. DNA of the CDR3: TGCAGCGTTGTGCGTACAGATTCTAACTATGGCTACACCTTC. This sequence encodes CSVVRTDSNYGYTF.

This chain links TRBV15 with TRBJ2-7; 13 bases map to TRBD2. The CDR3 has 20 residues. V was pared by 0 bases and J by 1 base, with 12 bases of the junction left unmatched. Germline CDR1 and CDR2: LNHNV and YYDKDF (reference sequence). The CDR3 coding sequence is TGTGCCACCAGCAGAGATTTTGGACTAGCGGGAGTAGTCGTGTCCTACGAGCAGTACTTC. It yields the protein CATSRDFGLAGVVVSYEQYF.

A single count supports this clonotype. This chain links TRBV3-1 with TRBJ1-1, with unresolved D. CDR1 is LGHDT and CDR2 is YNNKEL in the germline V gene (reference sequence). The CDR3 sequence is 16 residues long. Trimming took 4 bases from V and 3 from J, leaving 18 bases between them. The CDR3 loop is CASSRPGPRGHTEAFF. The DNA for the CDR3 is TGTGCCAGCAGCCGACCGGGTCCCCGAGGACACACTGAAGCTTTCTTT.

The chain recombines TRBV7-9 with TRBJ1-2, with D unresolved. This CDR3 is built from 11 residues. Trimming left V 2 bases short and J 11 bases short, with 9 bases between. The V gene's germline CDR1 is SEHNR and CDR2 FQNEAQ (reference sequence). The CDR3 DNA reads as TGTGCCAGCAGCTTAAGACACTCATACACCTTC. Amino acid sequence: CASSLRHSYTF.

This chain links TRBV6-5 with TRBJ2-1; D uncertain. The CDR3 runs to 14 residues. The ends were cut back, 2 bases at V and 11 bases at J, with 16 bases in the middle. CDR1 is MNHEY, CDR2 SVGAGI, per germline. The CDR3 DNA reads TGTGCCAGCAGTTACAACCTTGAGCTCGTAAAGCAGTTCTTC. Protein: CASSYNLELVKQFF.

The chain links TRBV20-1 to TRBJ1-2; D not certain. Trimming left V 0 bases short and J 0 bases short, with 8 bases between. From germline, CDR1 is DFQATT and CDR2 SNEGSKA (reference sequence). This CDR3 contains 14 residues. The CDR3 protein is CSAREQKANYGYTF. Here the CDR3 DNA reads TGCAGTGCTAGAGAGCAGAAAGCTAACTATGGCTACACCTTC.

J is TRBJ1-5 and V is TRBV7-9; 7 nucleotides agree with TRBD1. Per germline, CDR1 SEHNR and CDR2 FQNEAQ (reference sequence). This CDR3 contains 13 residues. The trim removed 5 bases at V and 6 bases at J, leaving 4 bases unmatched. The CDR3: CASSQQGSQPQHF. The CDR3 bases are TGTGCCAGCAGCCAACAGGGGTCTCAGCCCCAGCATTTT.

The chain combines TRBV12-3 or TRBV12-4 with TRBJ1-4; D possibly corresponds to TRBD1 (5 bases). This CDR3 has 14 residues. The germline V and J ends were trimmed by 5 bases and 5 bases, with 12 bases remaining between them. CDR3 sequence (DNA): TGTGCCAGCAGTCCGTCAGGGAGGAATGAAAAACTGTTTTTT. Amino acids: CASSPSGRNEKLFF.

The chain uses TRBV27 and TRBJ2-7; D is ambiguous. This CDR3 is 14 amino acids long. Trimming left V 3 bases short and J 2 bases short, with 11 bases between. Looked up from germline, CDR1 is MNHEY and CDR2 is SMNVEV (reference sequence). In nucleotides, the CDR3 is TGTGCCAGCAGTTTTTCGGGCAGAACCTACGAGCAGTACTTC. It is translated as CASSFSGRTYEQYF.

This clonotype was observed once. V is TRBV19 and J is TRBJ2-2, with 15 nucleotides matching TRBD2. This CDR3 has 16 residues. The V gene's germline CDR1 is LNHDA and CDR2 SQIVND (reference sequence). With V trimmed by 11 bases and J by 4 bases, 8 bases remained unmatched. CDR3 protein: CAGGLAGGPGTGELFF. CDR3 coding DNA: TGTGCCGGTGGACTAGCGGGAGGGCCGGGCACCGGGGAGCTGTTTTTT.

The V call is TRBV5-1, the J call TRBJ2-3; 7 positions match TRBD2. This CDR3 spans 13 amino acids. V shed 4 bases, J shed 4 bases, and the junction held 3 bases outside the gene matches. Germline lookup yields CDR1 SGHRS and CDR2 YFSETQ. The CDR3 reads CASSDGRSDTQYF. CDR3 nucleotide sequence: TGCGCCAGCAGCGACGGGAGGTCAGATACGCAGTATTTT.

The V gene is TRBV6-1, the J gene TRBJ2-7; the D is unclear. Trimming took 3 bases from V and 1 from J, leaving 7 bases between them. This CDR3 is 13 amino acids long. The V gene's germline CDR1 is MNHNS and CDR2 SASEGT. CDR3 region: CASSEDGSYEQYF. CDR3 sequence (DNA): TGTGCCAGCAGTGAGGACGGTTCCTACGAGCAGTACTTC.

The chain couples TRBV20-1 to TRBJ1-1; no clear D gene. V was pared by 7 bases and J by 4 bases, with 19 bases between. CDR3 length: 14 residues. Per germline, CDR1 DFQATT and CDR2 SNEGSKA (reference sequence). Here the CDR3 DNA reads TGCAGTGGTAAAGATGGAGGAGGGCCCACTGAAGCTTTCTTT. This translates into CSGKDGGGPTEAFF.

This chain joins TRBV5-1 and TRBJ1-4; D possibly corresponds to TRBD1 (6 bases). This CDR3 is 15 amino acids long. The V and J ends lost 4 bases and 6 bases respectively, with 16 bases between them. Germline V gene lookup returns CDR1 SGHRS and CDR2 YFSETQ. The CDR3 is CASSSGRGGDEKLFF. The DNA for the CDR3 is TGCGCCAGCAGCAGCGGCAGGGGAGGGGATGAAAAACTGTTTTTT.

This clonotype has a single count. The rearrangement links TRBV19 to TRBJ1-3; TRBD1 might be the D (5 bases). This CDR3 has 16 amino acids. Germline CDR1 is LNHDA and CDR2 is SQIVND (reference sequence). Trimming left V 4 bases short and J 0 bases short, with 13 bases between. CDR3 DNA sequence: TGTGCCAGTAGTACCTCGGGACTGAGCTCTGGAAACACCATATATTTT. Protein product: CASSTSGLSSGNTIYF.

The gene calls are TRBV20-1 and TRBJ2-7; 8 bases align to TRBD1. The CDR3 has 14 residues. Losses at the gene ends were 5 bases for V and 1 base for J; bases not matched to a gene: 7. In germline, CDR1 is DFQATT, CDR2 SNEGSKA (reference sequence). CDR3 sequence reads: CSAEQRDRSYEQYF. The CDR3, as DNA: TGCAGTGCTGAGCAACGGGACAGGTCCTACGAGCAGTACTTC.